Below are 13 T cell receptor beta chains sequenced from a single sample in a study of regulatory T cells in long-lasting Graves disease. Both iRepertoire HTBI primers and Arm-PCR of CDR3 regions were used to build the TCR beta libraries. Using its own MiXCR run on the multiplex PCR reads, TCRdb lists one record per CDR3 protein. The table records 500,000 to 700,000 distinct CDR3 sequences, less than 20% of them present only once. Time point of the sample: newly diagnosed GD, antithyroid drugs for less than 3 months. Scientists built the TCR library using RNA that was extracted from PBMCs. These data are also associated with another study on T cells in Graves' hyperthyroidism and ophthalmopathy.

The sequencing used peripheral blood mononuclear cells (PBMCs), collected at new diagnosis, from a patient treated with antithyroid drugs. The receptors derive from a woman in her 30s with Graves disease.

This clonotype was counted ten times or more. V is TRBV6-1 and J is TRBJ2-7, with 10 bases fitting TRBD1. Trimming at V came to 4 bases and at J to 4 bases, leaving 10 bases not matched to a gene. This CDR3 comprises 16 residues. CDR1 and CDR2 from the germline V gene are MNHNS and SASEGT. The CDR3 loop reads CASSVTSGTGVYEQYF. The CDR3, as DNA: TGTGCCAGCAGTGTGACCTCCGGGACAGGGGTATACGAGCAGTACTTC.

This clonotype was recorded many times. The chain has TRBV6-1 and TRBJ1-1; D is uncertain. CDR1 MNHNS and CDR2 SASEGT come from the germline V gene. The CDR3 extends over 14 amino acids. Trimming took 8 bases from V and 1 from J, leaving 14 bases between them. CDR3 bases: TGTGCCAGCTTGCCCAATTTCCCGAACACTGAAGCTTTCTTT. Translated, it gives CASLPNFPNTEAFF.

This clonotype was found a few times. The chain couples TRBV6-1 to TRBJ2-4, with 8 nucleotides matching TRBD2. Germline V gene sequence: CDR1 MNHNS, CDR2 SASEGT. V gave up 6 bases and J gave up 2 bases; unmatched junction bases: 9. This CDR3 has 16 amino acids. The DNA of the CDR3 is TGTGCCAGCAGCCCGGGGGGGGCGGGTACCAAAAACATTCAGTACTTC. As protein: CASSPGGAGTKNIQYF.

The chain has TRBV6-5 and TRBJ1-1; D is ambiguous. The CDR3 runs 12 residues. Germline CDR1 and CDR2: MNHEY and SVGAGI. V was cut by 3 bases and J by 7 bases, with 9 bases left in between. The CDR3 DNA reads TGTGCCAGCAGTTATCGCGGGGATGAAGCTTTCTTT. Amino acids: CASSYRGDEAFF.

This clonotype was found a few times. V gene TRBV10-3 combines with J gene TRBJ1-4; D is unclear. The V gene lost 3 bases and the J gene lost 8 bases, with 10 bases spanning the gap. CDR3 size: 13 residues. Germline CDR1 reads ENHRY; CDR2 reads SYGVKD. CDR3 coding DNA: TGTGCCATCAGTGATGCCGGGTGGGAAAAACTGTTTTTT. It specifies CAISDAGWEKLFF.

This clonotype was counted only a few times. The CDR3 spells CASSAEGLAGGLGQFF. The CDR3 bases are TGTGCCAGCAGCGCCGAGGGACTAGCGGGAGGGTTGGGACAGTTCTTC. The chain couples TRBV7-3 to TRBJ2-1; 16 nucleotides match TRBD2. The CDR3 runs to 16 residues. Germline-derived CDR1 and CDR2 are SGHTA and FQGTGA. J lost 13 bases, V lost 5 bases, and 11 bases had no gene match. Full variable domain (remainder filled in from reference TRBV7-3 and TRBJ2-1): GAGVSQTPSNKVTEKGKYVELRCDPISGHTALYWYRQSLGQGPEFLIYFQGTGAADDSGLPNDRFFAVRPEGSVSTLKIQRTERGDSAVYLCASSAEGLAGGLGQFFGPGTRLTVL.

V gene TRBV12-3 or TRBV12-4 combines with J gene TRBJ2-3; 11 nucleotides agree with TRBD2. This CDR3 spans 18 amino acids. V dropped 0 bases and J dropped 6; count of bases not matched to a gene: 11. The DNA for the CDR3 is TGTGCCAGCAGTTTAGCAAATGGCCTAGCGGGAGGCGGGGATACGCAGTATTTT. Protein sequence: CASSLANGLAGGGDTQYF.

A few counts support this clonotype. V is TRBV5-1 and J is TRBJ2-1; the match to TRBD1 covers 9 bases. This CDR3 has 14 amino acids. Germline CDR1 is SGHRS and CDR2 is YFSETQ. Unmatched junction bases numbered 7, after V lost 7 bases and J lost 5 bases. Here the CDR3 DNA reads TGCGCCAGCCTGAGACAGGGGGGAGACAATGAGCAGTTCTTC. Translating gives CASLRQGGDNEQFF.

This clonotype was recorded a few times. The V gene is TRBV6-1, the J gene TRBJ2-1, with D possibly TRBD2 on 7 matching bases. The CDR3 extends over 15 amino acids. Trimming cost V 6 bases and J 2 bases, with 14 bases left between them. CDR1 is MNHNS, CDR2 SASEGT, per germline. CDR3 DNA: TGTGCCAGCAGGGGGGGCAGCGGGACCTACAATGAGCAGTTCTTC. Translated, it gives CASRGGSGTYNEQFF.

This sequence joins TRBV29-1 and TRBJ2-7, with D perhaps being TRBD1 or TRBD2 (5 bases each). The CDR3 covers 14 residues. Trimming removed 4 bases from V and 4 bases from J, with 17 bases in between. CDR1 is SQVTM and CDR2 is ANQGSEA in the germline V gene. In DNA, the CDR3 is TGCAGCGTTGTACCGGGGACGCTTCGGTACGAGCAGTACTTC. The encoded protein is CSVVPGTLRYEQYF.

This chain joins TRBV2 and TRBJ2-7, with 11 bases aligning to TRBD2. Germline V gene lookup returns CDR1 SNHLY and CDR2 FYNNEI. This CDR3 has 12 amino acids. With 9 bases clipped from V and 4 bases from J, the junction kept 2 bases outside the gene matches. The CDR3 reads CARGTSGYEQYF. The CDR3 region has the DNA TGTGCCAGGGGGACTAGCGGTTACGAGCAGTACTTC.

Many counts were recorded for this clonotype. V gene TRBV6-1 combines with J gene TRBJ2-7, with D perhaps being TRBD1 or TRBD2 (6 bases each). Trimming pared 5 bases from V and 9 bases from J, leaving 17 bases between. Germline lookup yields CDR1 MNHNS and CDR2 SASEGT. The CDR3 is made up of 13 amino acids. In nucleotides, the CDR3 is TGTGCCAGCAGTCCGGGGGCTCGCCTGGGGCAGTACTTC. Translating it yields CASSPGARLGQYF.

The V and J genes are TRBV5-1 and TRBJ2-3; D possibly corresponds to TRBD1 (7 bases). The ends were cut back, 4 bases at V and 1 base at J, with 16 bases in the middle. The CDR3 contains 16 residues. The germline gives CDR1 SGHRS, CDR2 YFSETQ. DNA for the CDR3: TGCGCCAGCAGCGCCCAGGGGGGCGGCGGCACAGATACGCAGTATTTT. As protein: CASSAQGGGGTDTQYF.